Listed here are 24 T cell receptor beta chains from one sample, sequenced in a study of blood T cell repertoires in COVID-19. Libraries were prepared by immunoSEQ multiplex PCR; TCRdb keeps only in-frame clonotypes and omits some of them. The sample holds under 95,000 clones, around 86% seen once. Input material: peripheral blood. The receptors were gathered from a woman of 80 years or more with acute or convalescent COVID-19.

To note about this clone: One end of the junction is discordant with germline, which a read error may explain. The CDR3 coding sequence is TGTGCCACCAGCAGAGATCTCACAGGCCAGACGGTTTTT. This sequence encodes CATSRDLTGQTVF. The rearrangement uses TRBV15 and TRBJ1-4; TRBD1 might be the D (5 bases). CDR1 is LNHNV and CDR2 is YYDKDF in the germline V gene (reference sequence). This CDR3 is built from 13 residues.

This clone is a singleton in its sample. V is TRBV5-1 and J is TRBJ1-6; D remains ambiguous. The germline V and J ends were trimmed by 0 bases and 5 bases, with 12 bases remaining between them. The CDR3 consists of 16 residues. The germline V gene has CDR1 SGHRS and CDR2 YFSETQ. The CDR3 loop is CASSLVGSSNNSPLHF. The CDR3 DNA follows: TGCGCCAGCAGCTTGGTCGGGAGCTCAAATAATTCACCCCTCCACTTT.

This clone was observed once. The V and J genes are TRBV19 and TRBJ2-1, with a tentative D call TRBD1 (5 bases). The germline CDR1 and CDR2 sequences are LNHDA and SQIVND (reference sequence). The V end lost 3 bases, the J end lost 5 bases, and 11 bases lay between the germline ends. This CDR3 spans 14 amino acids. The CDR3: CASSMGPANNEQFF. The CDR3 DNA reads TGTGCCAGTAGTATGGGGCCAGCGAACAATGAGCAGTTCTTC.

The chain has TRBV5-4 and TRBJ2-5, with TRBD2 matching over 9 bases. With 0 bases clipped from V and 3 bases from J, the junction kept 6 bases outside the gene matches. The germline V gene encodes CDR1 SGHNT and CDR2 YYREEE (reference sequence). CDR3 length equals 16 residues. Here the CDR3 reads CASSLAQRGAEETQYF. The CDR3 coding sequence is TGTGCCAGCAGCTTGGCGCAGCGGGGGGCGGAAGAGACCCAGTACTTC.

The chain couples TRBV3-1 (or the pseudogene TRBV3-2) to TRBJ1-4; a possible D gene is TRBD1 (6 bases). This CDR3 is 18 amino acids long. The germline V gene encodes CDR1 LGHDT and CDR2 YNNKEL (reference sequence). Trimming took off 0 bases at V and 7 bases at J, with 21 bases between the two ends. The CDR3 DNA reads as TGTGCCAGCAGCCAAGATCTGGGACATTATTCAATCGGTGAAAAACTGTTTTTT. Translation: CASSQDLGHYSIGEKLFF.

This clone appeared a single time. Other DNA sequences in the sample encode the same CDR3. The chain is built from TRBV5-1 and TRBJ1-1; no reliable D call. From germline, CDR1 is SGHRS and CDR2 YFSETQ. The germline V and J ends were trimmed by 0 bases and 1 base, with 7 bases remaining between them. The CDR3 is 14 residues long. In DNA form, the CDR3 reads TGCGCCAGCAGCTTGGCCGGCGGGAACACTGAAGCTTTCTTT. This codes for CASSLAGGNTEAFF.

The rearrangement joins TRBV7-2 to TRBJ2-3; 13 bases match TRBD2. CDR1 is SGHTA and CDR2 is FQGNSA in the germline V gene. With 5 bases clipped from V and 5 bases from J, the junction kept 10 bases outside the gene matches. The length of the CDR3 is 17 residues. The DNA for the CDR3 is TGTGCCAGCAGCCCTCGACTAGCGGGGGGAAAAATAGATACGCAGTATTTT. Amino acids: CASSPRLAGGKIDTQYF.

This chain uses TRBV9 with TRBJ1-6; D is uncertain. V lost 4 bases to trimming and J lost 5 bases, with 7 bases between them. Germline V gene lookup returns CDR1 SGDLS and CDR2 YYNGEE. The CDR3 has 13 amino acids. DNA of the CDR3: TGTGCCAGCAGCCGGGTCGATAATTCACCCCTCCACTTT. Encoded protein: CASSRVDNSPLHF.

This clone was detected only a few times. J is TRBJ1-6 and V is TRBV21-1; the table's D call, TRBD1, has no DNA check behind it. TRBV21-1 is flagged as a pseudogene. The CDR3 has 14 amino acids. The CDR3 DNA reads TGTGCCAGCAGCAAAGAACAGTCCAATTCACCCCTCCACTTT. Its translation: CASSKEQSNSPLHF.

This chain links TRBV6-1 with TRBJ2-7; tentative D call: TRBD2 (7 bases). Germline V gene data show CDR1 as MNHNS and CDR2 as SASEGT. CDR3 size: 13 residues. V lost 3 bases and J lost 6, with 12 bases in between. CDR3 loop: CASSEGGRGEQYF. In nucleotides, the CDR3 is TGTGCCAGCAGTGAGGGGGGGCGTGGCGAGCAGTACTTC.

This chain joins TRBV14 and TRBJ2-1, with a tentative D call TRBD2 (6 bases). From germline, CDR1 is SGHDN and CDR2 FVKESK. Deletions cut 0 bases from V and 4 bases from J, with 16 bases between. There are 17 residues in the CDR3. CDR3 DNA sequence: TGTGCCAGCAGCCAAGATGTGCCTAGCGAACCTTACAATGAGCAGTTCTTC. This translates into CASSQDVPSEPYNEQFF.

The rearrangement uses TRBV18 and TRBJ1-3, with D maybe TRBD1 (6 bases). CDR1 KGHSH and CDR2 LQKENI come from the germline V gene. The length of the CDR3 is 16 residues. Trimming removed 3 bases from V and 0 bases from J, with 12 bases in between. CDR3 sequence: CASSPQGLLSGNTIYF. The CDR3, as DNA: TGTGCCAGCTCACCCCAGGGGTTACTCTCTGGAAACACCATATATTTT. Variable domain in full (rest from reference TRBV18 and TRBJ1-3): NAGVMQNPRHLVRRRGQEARLRCSPMKGHSHVYWYRQLPEEGLKFMVYLQKENIIDESGMPKERFSAEFPKEGPSILRIQQVVRGDSAAYFCASSPQGLLSGNTIYFGEGSWLTVV.

This chain connects TRBV5-8 to TRBJ1-2, with a possible D match to TRBD1 (5 bases). The CDR3 runs 17 residues. V gave up 5 bases and J gave up 2 bases, with 22 bases separating them. Germline V gene lookup returns CDR1 SGHTS and CDR2 YDEGEE. The CDR3 coding sequence is TGTGCCAGCAGTCCTCCCTGGATCGTCGGGGGGAACTATGGCTACACCTTC. Translated, it gives CASSPPWIVGGNYGYTF.

This clone was counted only a few times. CDR3 bases: TGTGCCTGGAGTGGGGGGGGCCCGAGCTCTGGAAACACCATATATTTT. It encodes CAWSGGGPSSGNTIYF. This rearrangement joins TRBV30 to TRBJ1-3; a possible D gene is TRBD1 (6 bases). CDR3 length: 16 amino acids. Germline-derived CDR1 and CDR2 are GTSNPN and SVGIG (reference sequence). V lost 1 base and J lost 0, with 13 bases in between.

V usage is TRBV30 and J usage is TRBJ2-1; maybe TRBD1 (5 bases). Trimming stripped 1 base from V and 8 bases from J, with 21 bases between. The CDR3 has 16 residues. Looked up from germline, CDR1 is GTSNPN and CDR2 is SVGIG (reference sequence). The CDR3 DNA follows: TGTGCCTGGAGTGACGAAGGGGCAGGGTGGGCCTATGAGCAGTTCTTC. Translating gives CAWSDEGAGWAYEQFF.

In DNA form, the CDR3 reads TGTGCCAGCAGCCCGTCGGGACAGAGCTATGGCTACACCTTC. Translated, it gives CASSPSGQSYGYTF. The V call is TRBV11-1, the J call TRBJ1-2; 7 positions match TRBD1. The V and J ends lost 5 bases and 4 bases, in that order; junction bases with no gene match: 7. Looked up from germline, CDR1 is SGHAT and CDR2 is FQDESV (reference sequence). The CDR3 is made up of 14 amino acids.

This clone occurred once. The CDR3 region has the DNA TGTGCCAGCAGGACCGGGATACAAGAGACCCAGTACTTC. This sequence encodes CASRTGIQETQYF. The chain combines TRBV5-6 with TRBJ2-5, with TRBD2 as a possible D gene (5 bases). The CDR3 spans 13 residues. Trimming removed 5 bases from V and 2 bases from J, with 10 bases in between. Germline-derived CDR1 and CDR2 are SGHDT and YYEEEE.

This rearrangement joins TRBV2 to TRBJ2-2; D might be TRBD2 (6 bases). Between the trimmed V and J ends, which lost 4 bases and 4 bases, there was a span of 10 bases. CDR3 size: 14 residues. Per the germline V gene, CDR1 is SNHLY and CDR2 is FYNNEI. This CDR3 is CASSGQLATGELFF. The CDR3 DNA is TGTGCCAGCAGTGGACAACTAGCCACCGGGGAGCTGTTTTTT. Filled out from reference TRBV2 and TRBJ2-2, the complete variable domain reads EPEVTQTPSHQVTQMGQEVILRCVPISNHLYFYWYRQILGQKVEFLVSFYNNEISEKSEIFDDQFSVERPDGSNFTLKIRSTKLEDSAMYFCASSGQLATGELFFGEGSRLTVL.

This chain connects TRBV5-4 to TRBJ2-1; 7 nucleotides agree with TRBD2. The CDR3 is 16 amino acids. Germline CDR1 reads SGHNT; CDR2 reads YYREEE (reference sequence). J lost 2 bases, V lost 0 bases, and 5 bases had no gene match. CDR3 protein: CASSLALAVPYNEQFF. CDR3 nucleotides: TGTGCCAGCAGCTTGGCCCTAGCGGTTCCCTACAATGAGCAGTTCTTC.

This clone was seen just once. The CDR3 reads CASRGGQGNYEQYF. The DNA of the CDR3 is TGTGCCAGCAGGGGAGGACAGGGGAACTACGAGCAGTACTTC. The gene calls are TRBV6-5 and TRBJ2-7; the match to TRBD1 covers 9 bases. J was trimmed by 3 bases and V by 6 bases; bases with no gene match: 6. Germline loops: CDR1 MNHEY, CDR2 SVGAGI. This CDR3 comprises 14 residues.

CDR3 DNA: TGTGCCAGCAGCCAAGAACAGGGCTACGAGCAGTACTTC. Its protein product is CASSQEQGYEQYF. This chain links TRBV4-2 with TRBJ2-7, with a weak D call TRBD1 (6 bases). Germline CDR1 and CDR2: LGHNA and YNFKEQ. This CDR3 comprises 13 residues. The ends were cut back, 0 bases at V and 3 bases at J, with 6 bases in the middle.

The chain employs TRBV2 and TRBJ2-2; D is unresolved. The CDR3 contains 14 residues. The V gene's germline CDR1 is SNHLY and CDR2 FYNNEI. Trimming took 5 bases from V and 2 from J, leaving 9 bases between them. The CDR3 spells CASSPVPNTGELFF. CDR3 bases: TGTGCCAGCAGTCCGGTCCCAAACACCGGGGAGCTGTTTTTT.

By share of the sample, this clone is medium-sized. J is TRBJ1-6 and V is TRBV7-2, with D possibly matching TRBD1 (5 bases). The CDR3 consists of 17 residues. Germline V gene sequence: CDR1 SGHTA, CDR2 FQGNSA. Trimming removed 5 bases at V and 6 bases at J, with 20 bases between. The CDR3 nucleotides read TGTGCCAGCAGCCCCCAAGAGGTGGGACTGCTTAATTCACCCCTCCACTTT. The encoded protein is CASSPQEVGLLNSPLHF.

The chain employs TRBV11-2 and TRBJ2-3; 9 nucleotides line up with TRBD2. Germline V gene sequence: CDR1 SGHAT, CDR2 FQNNGV. With V trimmed by 5 bases and J by 5 bases, 8 bases remained unmatched. The CDR3 extends over 15 amino acids. The CDR3 loop is CASSPGTSRGDTQYF. In nucleotides, the CDR3 is TGTGCCAGCAGCCCCGGGACTAGCCGGGGAGATACGCAGTATTTT. The entire variable domain, with the rest obtained from reference TRBV11-2 and TRBJ2-3, is as follows: EAGVAQSPRYKIIEKRQSVAFWCNPISGHATLYWYQQILGQGPKLLIQFQNNGVVDDSQLPKDRFSAERLKGVDSTLKIQPAKLEDSAVYLCASSPGTSRGDTQYFGPGTRLTVL.